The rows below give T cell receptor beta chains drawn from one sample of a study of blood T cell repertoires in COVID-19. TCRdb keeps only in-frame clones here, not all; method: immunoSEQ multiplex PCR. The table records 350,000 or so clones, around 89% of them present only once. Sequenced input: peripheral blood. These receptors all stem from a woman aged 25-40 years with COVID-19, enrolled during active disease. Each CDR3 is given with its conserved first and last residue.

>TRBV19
CASSVEGGWNYGYIF
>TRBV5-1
CASSFILAGGHNEQFF
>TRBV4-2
CASSTGVRGYNGYTF
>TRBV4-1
CASSQDGHYGYTF
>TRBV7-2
CASSLGRQATGWKAFF
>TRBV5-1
CASSLEGTADEQYF
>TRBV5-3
CARSPSGDLTGNTIYF
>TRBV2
CASSFGINYGYTF
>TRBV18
CASSPPERGSQPQHF
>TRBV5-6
CASSLVVQGSYGYTF
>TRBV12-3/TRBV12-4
CASSWTGDSPLHF
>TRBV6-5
CASRTGGSGANVLTF
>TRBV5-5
CASSLAGLAGEQYF
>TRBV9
CASSGTGGYGYTF
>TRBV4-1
CASSQEGGRDETQYF
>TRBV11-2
CASSLERRVGSPLHF
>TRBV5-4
CASSSRDRLYNEQFF
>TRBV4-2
CASSQDNGQGVPYGYTF
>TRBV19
CASSMVQGDYGYTF
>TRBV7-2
CASSLTWDSKNSPLHF
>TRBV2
CASSGDILAKNIQYF
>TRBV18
CASSPLTGEAFF
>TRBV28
CASSLTGSNYGYTF
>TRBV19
CASGTSKNTGELFF
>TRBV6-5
CASSYTGFSTDTQYF
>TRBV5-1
CASSRDLHSPLHF
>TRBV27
CASSWGVGGYGYTF
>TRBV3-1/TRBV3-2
CASRLDRSSGNTIYF
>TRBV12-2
CASRWITGGFYTQETQYF
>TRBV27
CASSLGLAGYGVDNEQFF
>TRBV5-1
CASSSTGIYGYTF
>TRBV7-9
CASSLGETGAYGYTF
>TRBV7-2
CASSLSRGDGYTF
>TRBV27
CASSLSTGGTYGYTF
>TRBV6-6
CASSYSGGAVGELFF
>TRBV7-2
CASRLSSGTGGRLYGYTF
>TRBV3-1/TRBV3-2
CASSQEQGALFF
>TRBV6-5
CASSYSSGSTYYGYTF
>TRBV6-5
CASSYSAGLNTGELFF
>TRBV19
CASSIRRAGFHGYTF
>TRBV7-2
CASSLAQGNQPQHF
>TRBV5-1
CASSLGGSNQPQHF
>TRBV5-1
CASSLVLQGRRAEAFF